This TCR beta chain is from a study of T cell changes during pregnancy in multiple sclerosis. Sequenced by immunoSEQ multiplex PCR; TCRdb stores in-frame clones only, minus some. The data contain about 68,000 clones, less than 95% of them seen just once; the ten biggest clones take up roughly 0.87%. This CDR3 is built from 16 residues. Germline CDR1 and CDR2: MNHNY and SVGAGI (reference sequence). Trimming removed 7 bases at V and 1 base at J, with 18 bases between. The V call is TRBV6-6, the J call TRBJ2-3; a weak D match, TRBD2 (5 bases). The sample consisted of peripheral blood, taken in the second trimester of pregnancy. This receptor was taken from a female donor with multiple sclerosis, enrolled in a pregnancy study. As DNA, the CDR3 is TGTGCCAGCAAAAGTTCTCGCCCGCGGGGCACAGATACGCAGTATTTT. As protein: CASKSSRPRGTDTQYF.